These T cell receptor beta chains were read from a single sample in a study of blood T cell repertoires in COVID-19. Here immunoSEQ multiplex PCR was the method, and the copy in TCRdb shows in-frame clones only, minus some. The sample includes 180,000 or so clones, over 75% of them seen just once. Specimen: PBMCs or T cells enriched from blood (not recorded which). The receptors shown here come from a man in his fifties or sixties who had recovered from COVID-19. Both conserved end residues are part of each CDR3. The D gene is left open where the match is weak. Rows give clone size only sometimes, using once, few, many, or a class for an expanded clone.

v_gene: TRBV19
abundance: -
d_gene: -
j_gene: TRBJ1-1
CDR3nt: TGTGCCAGTAGTATCGGCGAGGGATTCATGAACACTGAAGCTTTCTTT
CDR3aa: CASSIGEGFMNTEAFF

v_gene: TRBV9
abundance: -
d_gene: -
j_gene: TRBJ1-4
CDR3nt: TGTGCCAGCAGTCGGACAGCAACTAATGAAAAACTGTTTTTT
CDR3aa: CASSRTATNEKLFF

v_gene: TRBV2
abundance: -
d_gene: TRBD2
j_gene: TRBJ2-5
CDR3nt: TGTGCCAGCAGTGAATTATTAAGCGGGACTAGCGGACAAGAGACCCAGTACTTC
CDR3aa: CASSELLSGTSGQETQYF

v_gene: TRBV28
abundance: -
d_gene: -
j_gene: TRBJ1-6
CDR3nt: TGTGCCAGCAGGGACAACTCCTATAATTCACCCCTCCACTTT
CDR3aa: CASRDNSYNSPLHF

v_gene: TRBV5-4
abundance: -
d_gene: -
j_gene: TRBJ1-1
CDR3nt: TGTGCCAGCAGCTTGGATGCAGGGGCCATGAACACTGAAGCTTTCTTT
CDR3aa: CASSLDAGAMNTEAFF

v_gene: TRBV3-1/TRBV3-2
abundance: -
d_gene: -
j_gene: TRBJ2-1
CDR3nt: TGTGCCAGCAGCCAAGATCTAGAAGCCGATGAGCAGTTCTTC
CDR3aa: CASSQDLEADEQFF

v_gene: TRBV2
abundance: -
d_gene: -
j_gene: TRBJ1-3
CDR3nt: TGTGCCAGCAGTGAACGGTCCAGGACACTGGTTACCACCATATATTTT
CDR3aa: CASSERSRTLVTTIYF

v_gene: TRBV18
abundance: -
d_gene: -
j_gene: TRBJ2-3
CDR3nt: TGTGCCAGCTCACTTCTCACAGATACGCAGTATTTT
CDR3aa: CASSLLTDTQYF

v_gene: TRBV15
abundance: once
d_gene: TRBD1
j_gene: TRBJ2-5
CDR3nt: TGTGCCACTGCCCGGGACAGGGGGCGCGGGGAGACCCAGTACTTC
CDR3aa: CATARDRGRGETQYF

v_gene: TRBV15
abundance: once
d_gene: -
j_gene: TRBJ1-6
CDR3nt: TGTGCCACCAGCAGAGACCAGGGGAGAAATTCACCCCTCCACTTT
CDR3aa: CATSRDQGRNSPLHF

v_gene: TRBV12-3/TRBV12-4
abundance: -
d_gene: -
j_gene: TRBJ2-3
CDR3nt: TGTGCCAGCAGTTTGGCGGCTACAGATACGCAGTATTTT
CDR3aa: CASSLAATDTQYF

v_gene: TRBV18
abundance: -
d_gene: -
j_gene: TRBJ1-1
CDR3nt: TGTGCCAGCTCACCAAAAGAGGAAGCTTTCTTT
CDR3aa: CASSPKEEAFF